This T cell receptor (beta chain) was obtained from a study of T cells in Graves' hyperthyroidism and ophthalmopathy. Germline-derived CDR1 and CDR2 are SNHLY and FYNNEI. This CDR3 has 12 amino acids. With regard to this clonotype: The antigen is not known. A single base separates this from a much larger clone, so it may be a read error.

General study findings and limits: Most clonotypes expanded in thyroid above 0.001 were likewise present in blood.

Hyperthyroidism patients were newly diagnosed, had disease duration under 2 months, and were aged 18 to 65 years. On the basis of clinical symptoms, serum thyroxine and TRAb, thyroid ultrasound and orbital computed tomography, diagnoses were made. Amplified TCR beta CDR3 regions derived from RNA transcripts. RT-PCR in the first round (using the HTBI primer set) targeted the TCR CDR3. In TCRdb, the multiplex PCR reads were re-called with MiXCR into one record per CDR3 protein. The table lists 530,000 or so distinct CDR3 sequences, about 43% of them singletons. V is TRBV2 and J is TRBJ2-7; the match to TRBD1 covers 8 bases. Sequences were obtained from peripheral blood or thyroid tissue (not recorded which). This TCR was sampled from a woman between 18 and 29 years old with Graves' hyperthyroidism. CDR3 in amino acids: CTSQGAGYEQYF. In nucleotides, the CDR3 is TGTACCAGCCAGGGGGCGGGATACGAGCAGTACTTC.